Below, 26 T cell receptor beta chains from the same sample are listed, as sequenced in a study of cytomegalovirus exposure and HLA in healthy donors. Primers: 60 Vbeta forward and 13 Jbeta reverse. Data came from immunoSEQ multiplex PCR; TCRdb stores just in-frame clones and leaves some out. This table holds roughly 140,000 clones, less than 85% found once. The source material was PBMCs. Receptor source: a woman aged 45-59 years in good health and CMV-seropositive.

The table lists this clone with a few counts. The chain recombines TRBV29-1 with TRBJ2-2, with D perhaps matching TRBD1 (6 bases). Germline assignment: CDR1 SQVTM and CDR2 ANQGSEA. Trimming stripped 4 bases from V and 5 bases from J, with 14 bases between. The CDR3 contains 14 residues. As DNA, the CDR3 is TGCAGCGTTGCCCGACAGGACGGAACCGGGGAGCTGTTTTTT. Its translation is CSVARQDGTGELFF.

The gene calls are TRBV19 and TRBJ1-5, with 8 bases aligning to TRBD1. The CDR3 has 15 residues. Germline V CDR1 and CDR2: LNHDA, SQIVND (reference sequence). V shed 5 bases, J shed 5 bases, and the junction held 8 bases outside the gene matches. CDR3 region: CASSAQGARDQPQHF. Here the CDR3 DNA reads TGTGCCAGTAGTGCCCAGGGGGCTCGGGATCAGCCCCAGCATTTT.

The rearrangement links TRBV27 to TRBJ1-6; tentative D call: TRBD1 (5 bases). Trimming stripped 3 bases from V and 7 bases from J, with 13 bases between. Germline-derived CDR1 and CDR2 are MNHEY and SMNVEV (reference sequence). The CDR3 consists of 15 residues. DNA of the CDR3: TGTGCCAGCAGTTTCAGGGCCTCTTCGAATTCACCCCTCCACTTT. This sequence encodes CASSFRASSNSPLHF.

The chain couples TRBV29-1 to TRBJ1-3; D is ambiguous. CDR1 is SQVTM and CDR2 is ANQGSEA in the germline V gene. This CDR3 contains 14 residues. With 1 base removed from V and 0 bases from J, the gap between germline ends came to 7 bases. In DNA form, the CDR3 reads TGCAGCGTTGAAGGCGGTTCCTCTGGAAACACCATATATTTT. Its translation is CSVEGGSSGNTIYF.

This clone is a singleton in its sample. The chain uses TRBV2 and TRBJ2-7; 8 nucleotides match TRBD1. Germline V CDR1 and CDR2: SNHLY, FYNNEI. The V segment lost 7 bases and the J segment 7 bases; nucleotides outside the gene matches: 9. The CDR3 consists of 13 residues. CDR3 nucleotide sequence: TGTGCCAGCATTCTACAGGGGGTAAAGGAGCAGTACTTC. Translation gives CASILQGVKEQYF.

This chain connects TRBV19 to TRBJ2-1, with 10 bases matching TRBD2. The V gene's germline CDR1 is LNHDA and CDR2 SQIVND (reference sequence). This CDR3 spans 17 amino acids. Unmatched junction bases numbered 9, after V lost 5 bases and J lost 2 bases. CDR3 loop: CASSPWGSGGTYNEQFF. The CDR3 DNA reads TGTGCCAGTAGTCCCTGGGGTAGCGGGGGGACCTACAATGAGCAGTTCTTC.

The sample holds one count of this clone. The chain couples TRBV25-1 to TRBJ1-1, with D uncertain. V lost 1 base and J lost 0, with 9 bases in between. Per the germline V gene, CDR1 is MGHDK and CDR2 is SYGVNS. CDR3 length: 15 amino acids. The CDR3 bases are TGTGCCAGCAGTGAATTGGAGGTAATGAACACTGAAGCTTTCTTT. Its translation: CASSELEVMNTEAFF. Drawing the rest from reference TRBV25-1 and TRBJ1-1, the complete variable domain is EADIYQTPRYLVIGTGKKITLECSQTMGHDKMYWYQQDPGMELHLIHYSYGVNSTEKGDLSSESTVSRIRTEHFPLTLESARPSHTSQYLCASSELEVMNTEAFFGQGTRLTVV.

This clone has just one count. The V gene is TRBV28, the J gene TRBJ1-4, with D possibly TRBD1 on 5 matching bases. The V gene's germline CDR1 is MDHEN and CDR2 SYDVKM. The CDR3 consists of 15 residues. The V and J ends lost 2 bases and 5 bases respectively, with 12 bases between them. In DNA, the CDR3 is TGTGCCAGCAGTTTAGGGGCTGGAAACAATGAAAAACTGTTTTTT. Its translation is CASSLGAGNNEKLFF.

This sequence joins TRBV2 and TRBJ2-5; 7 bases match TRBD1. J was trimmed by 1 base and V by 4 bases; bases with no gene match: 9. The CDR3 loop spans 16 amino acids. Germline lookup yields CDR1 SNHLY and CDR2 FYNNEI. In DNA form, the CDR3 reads TGTGCCAGCAGTGGGACGGACAGGTCCATCCAAGAGACCCAGTACTTC. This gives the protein CASSGTDRSIQETQYF.

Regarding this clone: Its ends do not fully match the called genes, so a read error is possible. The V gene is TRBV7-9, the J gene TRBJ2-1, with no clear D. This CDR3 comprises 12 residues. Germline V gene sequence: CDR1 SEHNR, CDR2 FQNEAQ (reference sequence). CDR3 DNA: TGTTCCAGCAGCTCGACAATTGGTGAGCAGTTCTTC. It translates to CSSSSTIGEQFF.

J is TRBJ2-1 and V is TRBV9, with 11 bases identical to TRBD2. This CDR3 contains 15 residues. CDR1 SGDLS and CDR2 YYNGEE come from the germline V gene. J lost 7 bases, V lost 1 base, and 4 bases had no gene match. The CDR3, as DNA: TGTGCCAGCAGCGTACATAGCGGGGGGGGGAATGAGCAGTTCTTC. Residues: CASSVHSGGGNEQFF.

For the CDR3, the DNA is TGTGCCAGTAGTATAGTCAGGACAGCGGGATACAATGAGCAGTTCTTC. Its protein product is CASSIVRTAGYNEQFF. This sequence joins TRBV19 and TRBJ2-1, with a weak D call TRBD2 (7 bases). Germline assignment: CDR1 LNHDA and CDR2 SQIVND (reference sequence). CDR3 length equals 16 residues. Trimming removed 1 base at V and 4 bases at J, with 14 bases between.

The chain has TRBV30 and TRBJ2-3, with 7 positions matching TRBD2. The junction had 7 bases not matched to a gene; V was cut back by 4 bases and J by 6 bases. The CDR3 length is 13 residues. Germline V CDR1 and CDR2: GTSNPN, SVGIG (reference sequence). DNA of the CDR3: TGTGCCTGGAACCGCGGGGGAAGTGATACGCAGTATTTT. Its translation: CAWNRGGSDTQYF.

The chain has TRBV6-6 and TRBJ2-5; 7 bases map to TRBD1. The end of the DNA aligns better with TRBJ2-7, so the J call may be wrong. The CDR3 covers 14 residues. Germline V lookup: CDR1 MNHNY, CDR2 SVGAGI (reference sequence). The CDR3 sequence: CASRATGVAYEQYF. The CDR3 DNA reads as TGTGCCAGCAGGGCCACAGGGGTCGCCTACGAGCAGTACTTC.

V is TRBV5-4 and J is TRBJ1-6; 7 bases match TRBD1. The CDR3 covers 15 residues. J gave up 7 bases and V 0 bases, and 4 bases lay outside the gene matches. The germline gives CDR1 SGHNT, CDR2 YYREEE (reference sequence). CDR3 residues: CASSLDRDRNSPLHF. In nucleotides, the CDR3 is TGTGCCAGCAGCTTGGATCGGGACAGAAATTCACCCCTCCACTTT.

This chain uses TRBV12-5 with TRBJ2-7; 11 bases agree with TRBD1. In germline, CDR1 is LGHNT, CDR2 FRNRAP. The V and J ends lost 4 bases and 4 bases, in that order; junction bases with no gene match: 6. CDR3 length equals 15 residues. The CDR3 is CASGYPGTGGYEQYF. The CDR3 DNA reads TGTGCTAGTGGTTACCCCGGGACAGGGGGGTACGAGCAGTACTTC.

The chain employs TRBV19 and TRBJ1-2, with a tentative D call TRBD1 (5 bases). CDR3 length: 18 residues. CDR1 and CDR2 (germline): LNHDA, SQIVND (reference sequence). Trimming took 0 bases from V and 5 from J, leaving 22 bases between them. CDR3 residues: CASSIDSREQTPGYGYTF. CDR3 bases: TGTGCCAGTAGTATAGATTCCCGGGAGCAGACCCCAGGGTATGGCTACACCTTC.

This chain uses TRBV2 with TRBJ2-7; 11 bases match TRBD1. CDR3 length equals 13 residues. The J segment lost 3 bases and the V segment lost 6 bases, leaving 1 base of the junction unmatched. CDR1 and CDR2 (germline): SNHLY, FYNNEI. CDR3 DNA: TGTGCCAGCAGGGGGACAGGGGGCTACGAGCAGTACTTC. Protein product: CASRGTGGYEQYF.

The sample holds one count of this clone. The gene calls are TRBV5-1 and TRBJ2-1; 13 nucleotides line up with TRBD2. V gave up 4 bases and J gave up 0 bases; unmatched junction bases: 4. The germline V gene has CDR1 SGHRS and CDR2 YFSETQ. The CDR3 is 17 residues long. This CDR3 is CASSAGLAGVSYNEQFF. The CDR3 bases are TGCGCCAGCAGCGCCGGACTAGCGGGGGTCTCCTACAATGAGCAGTTCTTC. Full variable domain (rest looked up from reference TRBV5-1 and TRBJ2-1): KAGVTQTPRYLIKTRGQQVTLSCSPISGHRSVSWYQQTPGQGLQFLFEYFSETQRNKGNFPGRFSGRQFSNSRSEMNVSTLELGDSALYLCASSAGLAGVSYNEQFFGPGTRLTVL.

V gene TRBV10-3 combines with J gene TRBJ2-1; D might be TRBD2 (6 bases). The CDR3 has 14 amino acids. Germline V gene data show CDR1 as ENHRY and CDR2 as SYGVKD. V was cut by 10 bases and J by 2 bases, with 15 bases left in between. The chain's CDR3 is CASKSSATYNEQFF. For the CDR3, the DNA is TGTGCCAGCAAATCTAGCGCTACCTACAATGAGCAGTTCTTC.

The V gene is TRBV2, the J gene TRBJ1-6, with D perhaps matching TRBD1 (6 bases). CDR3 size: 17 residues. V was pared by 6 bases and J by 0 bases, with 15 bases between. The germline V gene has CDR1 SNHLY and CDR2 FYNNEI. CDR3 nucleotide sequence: TGTGCCAGCAGGCAATTCGGACAGAGCTCCTATAATTCACCCCTCCACTTT. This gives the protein CASRQFGQSSYNSPLHF.

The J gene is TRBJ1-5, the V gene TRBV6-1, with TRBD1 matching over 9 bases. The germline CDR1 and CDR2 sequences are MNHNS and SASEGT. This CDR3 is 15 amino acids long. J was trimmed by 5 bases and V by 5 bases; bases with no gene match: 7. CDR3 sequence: CASSWTGAIDQPQHF. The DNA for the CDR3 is TGTGCCAGCAGTTGGACAGGGGCTATCGATCAGCCCCAGCATTTT.

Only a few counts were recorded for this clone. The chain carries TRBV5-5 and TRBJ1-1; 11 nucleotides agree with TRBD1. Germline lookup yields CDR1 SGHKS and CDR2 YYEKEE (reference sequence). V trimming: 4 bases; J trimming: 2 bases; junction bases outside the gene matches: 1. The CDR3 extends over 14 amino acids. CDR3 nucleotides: TGTGCCAGCAGCAGGACAGGGGGCAACACTGAAGCTTTCTTT. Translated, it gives CASSRTGGNTEAFF. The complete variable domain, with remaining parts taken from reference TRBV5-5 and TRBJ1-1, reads DAGVTQSPTHLIKTRGQQVTLRCSPISGHKSVSWYQQVLGQGPQFIFQYYEKEERGRGNFPDRFSARQFPNYSSELNVNALLLGDSALYLCASSRTGGNTEAFFGQGTRLTVV.

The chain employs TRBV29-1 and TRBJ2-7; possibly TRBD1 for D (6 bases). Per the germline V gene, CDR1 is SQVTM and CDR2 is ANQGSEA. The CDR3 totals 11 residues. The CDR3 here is CSYRVGYEQYF. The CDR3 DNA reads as TGCAGTTACAGGGTAGGCTACGAGCAGTACTTC.

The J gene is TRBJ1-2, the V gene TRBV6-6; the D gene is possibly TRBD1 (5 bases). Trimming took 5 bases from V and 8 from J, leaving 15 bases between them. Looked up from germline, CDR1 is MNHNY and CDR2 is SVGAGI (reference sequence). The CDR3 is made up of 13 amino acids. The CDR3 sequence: CASSDNLRVGYTF. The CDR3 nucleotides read TGTGCCAGCAGTGATAACCTCAGGGTAGGCTACACCTTC.

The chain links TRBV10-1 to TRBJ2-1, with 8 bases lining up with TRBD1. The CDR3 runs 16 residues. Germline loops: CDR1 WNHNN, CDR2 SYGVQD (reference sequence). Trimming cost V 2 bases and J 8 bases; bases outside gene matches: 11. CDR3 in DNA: TGCGCCAGCAGTGAGGGATTAGGGACAGGCCTGGATGAGCAGTTCTTC. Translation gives CASSEGLGTGLDEQFF.